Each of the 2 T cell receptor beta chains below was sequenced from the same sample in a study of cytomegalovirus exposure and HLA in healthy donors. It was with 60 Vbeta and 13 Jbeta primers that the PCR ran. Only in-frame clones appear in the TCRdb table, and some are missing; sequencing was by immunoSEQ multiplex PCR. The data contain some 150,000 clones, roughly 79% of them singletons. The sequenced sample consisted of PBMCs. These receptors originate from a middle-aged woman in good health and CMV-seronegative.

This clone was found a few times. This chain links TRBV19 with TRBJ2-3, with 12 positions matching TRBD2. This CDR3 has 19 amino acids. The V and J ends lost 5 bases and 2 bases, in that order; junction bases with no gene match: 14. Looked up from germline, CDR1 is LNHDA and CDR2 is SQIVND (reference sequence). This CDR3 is CASSELAGGSLAITDTQYF. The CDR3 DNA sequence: TGTGCCAGTAGTGAACTAGCGGGGGGATCCCTAGCGATCACAGATACGCAGTATTTT.

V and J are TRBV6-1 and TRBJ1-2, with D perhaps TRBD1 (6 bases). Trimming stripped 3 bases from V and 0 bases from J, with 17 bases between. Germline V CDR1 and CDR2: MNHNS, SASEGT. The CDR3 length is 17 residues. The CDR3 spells CASSEGHQGVANYGYTF. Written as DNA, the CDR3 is TGTGCCAGCAGTGAGGGACATCAGGGTGTAGCTAACTATGGCTACACCTTC.